This entry lists 24 T cell receptor beta chains sequenced from one sample in a study of CD8 T cells in Susac syndrome. The RNA input was about 0.5 to 1 ug, and it was reverse transcribed with random hexamers. TCRdb fed the immunoSEQ multiplex PCR reads into MiXCR, producing one record per CDR3 protein. The sample shows 160,000 or so distinct CDR3 sequences, roughly 95% of them seen only once. Sequenced input: CD4+ T cells from PBMCs. Receptors were obtained from a human donor with Susac syndrome.

V usage is TRBV6-2 or TRBV6-3 and J usage is TRBJ2-3; 9 bases fit TRBD2. V shed 0 bases and J 2 bases; nucleotides not matched to a gene: 3. The CDR3 loop spans 16 amino acids. In germline, CDR1 is MNHEY, CDR2 SVGEGT. In nucleotides, the CDR3 is TGTGCCAGCAGTTACTCCGTAGCGGGGGTCACAGATACGCAGTATTTT. Translation: CASSYSVAGVTDTQYF.

The chain carries TRBV25-1 and TRBJ2-5; D not resolved. The germline V gene has CDR1 MGHDK and CDR2 SYGVNS. This CDR3 spans 12 amino acids. The V end lost 2 bases, the J end lost 4 bases, and 5 bases lay between the germline ends. The chain's CDR3 is CASSEGVETQYF. CDR3 nucleotides: TGTGCCAGCAGTGAAGGGGTAGAGACCCAGTACTTC.

The chain uses TRBV4-3 and TRBJ1-1, with D possibly being TRBD1 (6 bases). Germline CDR1 LGHNA, CDR2 YSLEER. CDR3 length: 14 residues. Trimming shortened V by 4 bases and J by 6 bases, and 15 bases separated the two germline ends. The CDR3 DNA reads as TGCGCCAGCAGCCTGCGAGACAGGTTGTCTGAAGCTTTCTTT. Its translation: CASSLRDRLSEAFF.

The chain links TRBV28 to TRBJ2-7, with TRBD2 matching over 8 bases. Germline V gives CDR1 MDHEN, CDR2 SYDVKM. V dropped 8 bases and J dropped 2; count of bases not matched to a gene: 5. The CDR3 extends over 13 amino acids. CDR3: CASAPGGPYEQYF. CDR3 bases: TGTGCCAGCGCACCGGGGGGGCCCTACGAGCAGTACTTC.

This clonotype is a singleton in its sample. CDR3 sequence: CASRFTGTNTEAFF. CDR3 nucleotide sequence: TGTGCCAGTCGGTTTACCGGGACGAACACTGAAGCTTTCTTT. The genes are TRBV6-2 or TRBV6-3 and TRBJ1-1; TRBD1 might be the D (5 bases). The CDR3 loop spans 14 amino acids. Germline V gene sequence: CDR1 MNHEY, CDR2 SVGEGT. Trimming removed 9 bases at V and 1 base at J, with 15 bases between.

The V call is TRBV15, the J call TRBJ1-5, with 7 bases fitting TRBD1. Germline V gene data show CDR1 as LNHNV and CDR2 as YYDKDF (reference sequence). Trimming cost V 0 bases and J 7 bases; bases outside gene matches: 9. This CDR3 has 16 amino acids. CDR3 coding DNA: TGTGCCACCAGCAGAGATCGTCAAGGGGGCTGGCAGCCCCAGCATTTT. Translation: CATSRDRQGGWQPQHF.

In this sample, this clonotype turned up once. The chain employs TRBV6-5 and TRBJ1-2, with D unresolved. CDR1 is MNHEY and CDR2 is SVGAGI in the germline V gene. Trimming removed 10 bases at V and 4 bases at J, with 10 bases between. The CDR3 runs 11 residues. In nucleotides, the CDR3 is TGTGCCATCGGGGAGATCTATGGCTACACCTTC. The encoded protein is CAIGEIYGYTF.

This rearrangement joins TRBV29-1 to TRBJ1-1; D remains unclear. CDR3 length: 11 amino acids. Germline CDR1 SQVTM, CDR2 ANQGSEA. Trimming pared 6 bases from V and 0 bases from J, leaving 5 bases between. The CDR3 sequence: CSVYMNTEAFF. For the CDR3, the DNA is TGCAGCGTGTATATGAACACTGAAGCTTTCTTT.

V gene TRBV11-1 combines with J gene TRBJ2-1, with 11 bases fitting TRBD1. V lost 4 bases to trimming and J lost 4 bases; unmatched junction nucleotides: 3. CDR1 is SGHAT, CDR2 FQDESV, per germline (reference sequence). This CDR3 has 15 residues. The CDR3: CASSSDRGLYNEQFF. In DNA, the CDR3 is TGTGCCAGCAGCTCGGACAGGGGGCTGTACAATGAGCAGTTCTTC.

This sequence joins TRBV27 and TRBJ2-1; 8 bases fit TRBD2. Germline V gene data show CDR1 as MNHEY and CDR2 as SMNVEV (reference sequence). The CDR3 has 15 amino acids. The ends lost 7 bases at V and 5 bases at J; junction bases unmatched: 10. CDR3 nucleotides: TGTGCCAGCACCGATAGCGGGGTCGGGCACAATGAGCAGTTCTTC. Translating it yields CASTDSGVGHNEQFF.

V and J are TRBV13 and TRBJ2-3; the match to TRBD2 covers 8 bases. The J segment lost 0 bases and the V segment lost 4 bases, leaving 6 bases of the junction unmatched. CDR1 and CDR2 (germline): PRHDT, FYEKMQ (reference sequence). The CDR3 runs to 16 residues. In nucleotides, the CDR3 is TGTGCCAGCAGCTCCATTAGCGGGGCGAGCACAGATACGCAGTATTTT. Residues: CASSSISGASTDTQYF.

The chain has TRBV20-1 and TRBJ2-7, with 7 nucleotides matching TRBD1. The ends lost 3 bases at V and 3 bases at J; junction bases unmatched: 2. This CDR3 has 12 amino acids. From germline, CDR1 is DFQATT and CDR2 SNEGSKA (reference sequence). The DNA of the CDR3 is TGCAGTGCTAGGAGACAGGGCTACGAGCAGTACTTC. This codes for CSARRQGYEQYF.

CDR3 nucleotide sequence: TGTGCCAGCAGCTTGGCCCAGGGGGCCAATCAGCCCCAGCATTTT. It encodes CASSLAQGANQPQHF. The V call is TRBV5-8, the J call TRBJ1-5; 8 bases line up with TRBD1. The germline gives CDR1 SGHTS, CDR2 YDEGEE. Trimming cost V 0 bases and J 3 bases; bases outside gene matches: 2. The CDR3 is made up of 15 amino acids.

The chain links TRBV9 to TRBJ2-7, with D possibly TRBD2 on 6 matching bases. Germline V CDR1 and CDR2: SGDLS, YYNGEE. Trimming took 0 bases from V and 3 from J, leaving 13 bases between them. The CDR3 spans 15 residues. The DNA for the CDR3 is TGTGCCAGCAGCGTAGGGGTAGCGGAAAGCTACGAGCAGTACTTC. This translates into CASSVGVAESYEQYF. The full variable domain, its missing parts supplied by reference TRBV9 and TRBJ2-7, is DSGVTQTPKHLITATGQRVTLRCSPRSGDLSVYWYQQSLDQGLQFLIQYYNGEERAKGNILERFSAQQFPDLHSELNLSSLELGDSALYFCASSVGVAESYEQYFGPGTRLTVT.

The V call is TRBV5-1, the J call TRBJ1-6; TRBD1 is a possible D gene (5 bases). Germline CDR1 is SGHRS and CDR2 is YFSETQ. The germline V and J ends were trimmed by 5 bases and 8 bases, with 14 bases remaining between them. The CDR3 runs to 14 residues. The CDR3 protein is CASSRAMGDSPLHF. The CDR3 DNA is TGCGCCAGCAGTCGGGCGATGGGGGATTCACCCCTCCACTTT.

The chain employs TRBV15 and TRBJ1-2; weak D call: TRBD1 (6 bases). This CDR3 comprises 16 residues. Germline V gene data show CDR1 as LNHNV and CDR2 as YYDKDF (reference sequence). The V end was cut by 0 bases, the J end by 4 bases, with 15 bases between. CDR3 coding DNA: TGTGCCACCAGCAGAGATCGGGCAGGGGAAATCTATGGCTACACCTTC. This translates into CATSRDRAGEIYGYTF.

The chain is built from TRBV7-9 and TRBJ2-3; TRBD1 might be the D (5 bases). Trimming left V 3 bases short and J 2 bases short, with 9 bases between. CDR1 SEHNR and CDR2 FQNEAQ come from the germline V gene (reference sequence). The CDR3 runs to 14 residues. CDR3 region: CASSLRQHTDTQYF. DNA for the CDR3: TGTGCCAGCAGCTTGCGACAGCACACAGATACGCAGTATTTT.

CDR3 in DNA: TGCAGTGCTGGTGGGACAGGGGGCACAGGGGGCTACACCTTC. Its protein is CSAGGTGGTGGYTF. The J gene is TRBJ1-2, the V gene TRBV20-1; TRBD1 matches at 12 bases. The CDR3 has 14 amino acids. Losses at the gene ends were 5 bases for V and 8 bases for J; bases not matched to a gene: 9. Germline-derived CDR1 and CDR2 are DFQATT and SNEGSKA (reference sequence).

This sequence joins TRBV13 and TRBJ1-2; TRBD1 is a possible D gene (5 bases). The germline V gene has CDR1 PRHDT and CDR2 FYEKMQ (reference sequence). The CDR3 covers 13 residues. Trimming took off 5 bases at V and 7 bases at J, with 14 bases between the two ends. In DNA form, the CDR3 reads TGTGCCAGCAGCGGCAGGGCTGTCTTTGGCTACACCTTC. This translates into CASSGRAVFGYTF.

V is TRBV2 and J is TRBJ2-1; 12 bases fit TRBD2. The germline gives CDR1 SNHLY, CDR2 FYNNEI. This CDR3 comprises 13 residues. With 8 bases clipped from V and 7 bases from J, the junction kept 3 bases outside the gene matches. CDR3 amino acids: CASGLAGWNEQFF. In DNA, the CDR3 is TGTGCCAGCGGACTAGCGGGGTGGAATGAGCAGTTCTTC.

The genes are TRBV20-1 and TRBJ2-3, with D perhaps TRBD1 (6 bases). The V gene lost 5 bases and the J gene lost 3 bases, with 15 bases spanning the gap. This CDR3 spans 14 amino acids. CDR1 is DFQATT and CDR2 is SNEGSKA in the germline V gene (reference sequence). CDR3 protein: CSADRTVQTDTQYF. The CDR3 DNA is TGCAGTGCTGACCGGACAGTCCAAACAGATACGCAGTATTTT.

The chain is built from TRBV18 and TRBJ1-1; D is unclear. Trimming removed 3 bases at V and 11 bases at J, with 16 bases between. CDR1 is KGHSH, CDR2 LQKENI, per germline. The length of the CDR3 is 13 residues. The CDR3 DNA sequence: TGTGCCAGCTCACCGAATCCTTCTGATCGGGCTTTCTTT. Amino acid sequence: CASSPNPSDRAFF.

This clonotype was counted a single time. CDR3 in DNA: TGTGCCAGCACCCCGCAAGAGACCCAGTACTTC. This sequence encodes CASTPQETQYF. The chain is built from TRBV7-9 and TRBJ2-5; D gene ambiguous. The germline V gene encodes CDR1 SEHNR and CDR2 FQNEAQ (reference sequence). V was cut by 7 bases and J by 2 bases, with 5 bases left in between. There are 11 residues in the CDR3. Full variable domain (rest looked up from reference TRBV7-9 and TRBJ2-5): DTGVSQNPRHKITKRGQNVTFRCDPISEHNRLYWYRQTLGQGPEFLTYFQNEAQLEKSRLLSDRFSAERPKGSFSTLEIQRTEQGDSAMYLCASTPQETQYFGPGTRLLVL.

In nucleotides, the CDR3 is TGCGCCAGCAGCCAAGGACGGAAGGACAATGAGCAGTTCTTC. This translates into CASSQGRKDNEQFF. This chain links TRBV4-3 with TRBJ2-1, with D uncertain. Trimming shortened V by 1 base and J by 5 bases, and 9 bases separated the two germline ends. Germline CDR1 and CDR2: LGHNA and YSLEER. This CDR3 is 14 amino acids long.